One sample yielded the 21 T cell receptor beta chains listed below, sequenced in a study of vaccination and CD4 T cells after COVID-19. The antigens for these receptors are not known. The treatment denotes: roughly 10-day PBMC culture with coronavirus spike peptide pools or control peptides (ViraFEST assay). Sequencing of DNA taken from cultured CD4+ T cells relied on the Oncomine TCR Beta short-read assay. Each CDR3 protein gets one entry after TCRdb re-called the PCR reads with MiXCR. In the table there are fewer than 12,000 distinct CDR3 sequences, under 65% of which are singletons. The sequenced material came from CD4+ T cells from blood, cultured in vitro. The receptors stem from a human donor who had recovered from COVID-19.

The V call is TRBV2, the J call TRBJ2-2; D is perhaps TRBD1 (5 bases). The CDR3 runs 15 residues. V gave up 4 bases and J gave up 4 bases, with 13 bases separating them. Germline V lookup: CDR1 SNHLY, CDR2 FYNNEI. The CDR3 loop is CASSVLGVSTGELFF. The CDR3 region has the DNA TGTGCCAGCAGTGTTTTAGGGGTTAGCACCGGGGAGCTGTTTTTT.

The chain uses TRBV2 and TRBJ2-3; D possibly corresponds to TRBD2 (6 bases). Trimming took off 4 bases at V and 2 bases at J, with 16 bases between the two ends. CDR3 length: 16 amino acids. Germline-derived CDR1 and CDR2 are SNHLY and FYNNEI. As DNA, the CDR3 is TGTGCCAGCAGTGGCGAGGGAGGATCTAACACAGATACGCAGTATTTT. This encodes CASSGEGGSNTDTQYF.

The chain couples TRBV19 to TRBJ1-6; D is unclear. The V gene lost 8 bases and the J gene lost 7 bases, with 12 bases spanning the gap. Germline-derived CDR1 and CDR2 are LNHDA and SQIVND (reference sequence). The CDR3 sequence is 13 residues long. CDR3 nucleotides: TGTGCCAGTGGGTGGCAAGTAAATTCACCCCTCCACTTT. Amino acids: CASGWQVNSPLHF.

This rearrangement joins TRBV12-3 or TRBV12-4 to TRBJ2-6; 8 bases align to TRBD2. This CDR3 has 15 residues. Trimming took 6 bases from V and 4 from J; bases not matched to a gene: 5. Here the CDR3 DNA reads TGTGCCAGCAGCACCGGGGGGGTCGGGGCCAACGTCCTGACTTTC. Translating gives CASSTGGVGANVLTF.

Regarding this clonotype: Germline and junction disagree at one end, which may indicate a read error. V is TRBV30 and J is TRBJ2-1; no firm D call. Germline CDR1 and CDR2: GTSNPN and SVGIG (reference sequence). The CDR3 contains 15 residues. The CDR3 sequence is CAWSVGSPTYNEQFF. The CDR3 coding sequence is TGTGCCTGGAGTGTAGGATCCCCCACCTATAATGAGCAGTTCTTC.

The rearrangement links TRBV10-3 to TRBJ1-2; possibly TRBD1 for D (5 bases). This CDR3 spans 12 amino acids. CDR1 and CDR2 (germline): ENHRY, SYGVKD. V was shortened by 8 bases and J by 1 base, with 8 bases between the two germline ends. CDR3 DNA: TGTGCCATCGGGGCCGTTAACTATGGCTACACCTTC. It encodes CAIGAVNYGYTF.

This clonotype was seen a handful of times. This rearrangement joins TRBV20-1 to TRBJ1-1, with D perhaps TRBD1 (5 bases). V lost 0 bases to trimming and J lost 4 bases, with 12 bases between them. Germline V gene sequence: CDR1 DFQATT, CDR2 SNEGSKA (reference sequence). CDR3 length: 14 amino acids. This CDR3 reads CSARDRRGSTEAFF. The CDR3, as DNA: TGCAGTGCTAGAGATCGTCGGGGGTCCACTGAAGCTTTCTTT.

This clonotype was seen more than once but under ten times. This sequence joins TRBV19 and TRBJ1-1, with a tentative D call TRBD1 (5 bases). Germline-derived CDR1 and CDR2 are LNHDA and SQIVND (reference sequence). The CDR3 is 16 amino acids. V lost 3 bases and J 5 bases, leaving 19 bases between the germline ends. CDR3: CASSIRGDLFGTEAFF. The CDR3 bases are TGTGCCAGTAGTATTCGGGGGGATCTGTTCGGTACTGAAGCTTTCTTT.

V gene TRBV6-1 combines with J gene TRBJ1-5; D unclear. Germline CDR1 and CDR2: MNHNS and SASEGT. This CDR3 spans 13 amino acids. V was shortened by 8 bases and J by 3 bases, with 11 bases between the two germline ends. The CDR3, as DNA: TGTGCCAGCGAGGTCGGGCCCAATCAGCCCCAGCATTTT. It codes for CASEVGPNQPQHF.

The chain uses TRBV6-5 and TRBJ1-2; D is possibly TRBD1 (5 bases). CDR3 length: 15 amino acids. V lost 4 bases to trimming and J lost 2 bases, with 14 bases between them. Germline V gene sequence: CDR1 MNHEY, CDR2 SVGAGI. The DNA of the CDR3 is TGTGCCAGCAGTTCAGGGACCATCACGAACTATGGCTACACCTTC. This gives the protein CASSSGTITNYGYTF.

The J gene is TRBJ1-5, the V gene TRBV12-3 or TRBV12-4; D ambiguous. The CDR3 is 15 residues long. V lost 5 bases and J lost 7, with 18 bases in between. The CDR3 sequence: CASSLLASLGQPQHF. The CDR3 DNA sequence: TGTGCCAGCAGTCTATTAGCGAGCTTGGGCCAGCCCCAGCATTTT.

This clonotype appeared a few times. V gene TRBV7-9 combines with J gene TRBJ1-3; D gene uncertain. Germline-derived CDR1 and CDR2 are SEHNR and FQNEAQ (reference sequence). V lost 2 bases, J lost 3 bases, and 5 bases lay in between. The CDR3 sequence is 13 residues long. CDR3 nucleotide sequence: TGTGCCAGCAGCTTAAGTGGTGGAAACACCATATATTTT. Its translation is CASSLSGGNTIYF. Drawing the rest from reference TRBV7-9 and TRBJ1-3, the complete variable domain is DTGVSQNPRHKITKRGQNVTFRCDPISEHNRLYWYRQTLGQGPEFLTYFQNEAQLEKSRLLSDRFSAERPKGSFSTLEIQRTEQGDSAMYLCASSLSGGNTIYFGEGSWLTVV.

This chain uses TRBV30 with TRBJ2-7; perhaps D is TRBD1 or TRBD2 (5 bases each). The CDR3 has 13 amino acids. CDR1 and CDR2 from the germline V gene are GTSNPN and SVGIG (reference sequence). Trimming removed 3 bases from V and 3 bases from J, with 12 bases in between. In DNA form, the CDR3 reads TGTGCCTGGAGGGGGGTGGGCTACTACGAGCAGTACTTC. Translation: CAWRGVGYYEQYF.

The V gene is TRBV30, the J gene TRBJ1-5; D may be TRBD1 (5 bases). The CDR3 covers 14 residues. CDR1 and CDR2 (germline): GTSNPN, SVGIG (reference sequence). V was pared by 1 base and J by 3 bases, with 10 bases between. The CDR3 DNA follows: TGTGCCTGGAGTGCAGACAGCCCCAATCAGCCCCAGCATTTT. The encoded protein is CAWSADSPNQPQHF.

The rearrangement joins TRBV6-2 or TRBV6-3 to TRBJ2-2, with a weak D call TRBD2 (6 bases). V was shortened by 2 bases and J by 6 bases, with 7 bases between the two germline ends. The germline V gene encodes CDR1 MNHEY and CDR2 SVGEGT. The CDR3 is made up of 13 amino acids. The CDR3 region is CASSYVAAGELFF. CDR3 DNA sequence: TGTGCCAGCAGTTACGTAGCGGCCGGGGAGCTGTTTTTT.

The chain recombines TRBV6-1 with TRBJ2-5; possible D gene TRBD1, 6 bases. Trimming shortened V by 7 bases and J by 1 base, and 16 bases separated the two germline ends. The CDR3 sequence is 15 residues long. Germline-derived CDR1 and CDR2 are MNHNS and SASEGT. The CDR3 reads CASTDNRVPQETQYF. CDR3 in DNA: TGTGCCAGCACTGACAACAGGGTGCCCCAAGAGACCCAGTACTTC.

The chain links TRBV5-4 to TRBJ1-1; D unresolved. The V end was cut by 3 bases, the J end by 1 base, with 10 bases between. This CDR3 is 14 amino acids long. Per the germline V gene, CDR1 is SGHNT and CDR2 is YYREEE (reference sequence). The CDR3 DNA sequence: TGTGCCAGCAGCTGGGATGCGCCGAACACTGAAGCTTTCTTT. This sequence encodes CASSWDAPNTEAFF.

This rearrangement joins TRBV12-3 or TRBV12-4 to TRBJ1-5; 9 nucleotides align to TRBD1. This CDR3 comprises 19 residues. The V segment lost 5 bases and the J segment 3 bases; nucleotides outside the gene matches: 17. This CDR3 is CASSPRDRERGISNQPQHF. The DNA for the CDR3 is TGTGCCAGCAGTCCCCGGGACAGGGAAAGGGGAATATCCAATCAGCCCCAGCATTTT.

The chain links TRBV30 to TRBJ1-2; no definite D call. Per germline, CDR1 GTSNPN and CDR2 SVGIG (reference sequence). Trimming cost V 1 base and J 5 bases, with 8 bases left between them. The CDR3 is made up of 12 amino acids. In nucleotides, the CDR3 is TGTGCCTGGAGTGGGACCTGGTATGGCTACACCTTC. This codes for CAWSGTWYGYTF.

The rearrangement uses TRBV10-3 and TRBJ1-2; 8 bases map to TRBD1. The germline CDR1 and CDR2 sequences are ENHRY and SYGVKD. CDR3 length equals 13 residues. V dropped 3 bases and J dropped 3; count of bases not matched to a gene: 0. The CDR3 loop is CAISDRGHYGYTF. DNA for the CDR3: TGTGCCATCAGTGACAGGGGGCACTATGGCTACACCTTC.

In nucleotides, the CDR3 is TGTGCCAGCAGCTTGGTGGGCAGTGAATCCTACGAGCAGTACTTC. Its protein product is CASSLVGSESYEQYF. The rearrangement joins TRBV5-5 to TRBJ2-1; no clear D. The J call is uncertain, as TRBJ2-7 better fits the DNA end. In germline, CDR1 is SGHKS, CDR2 YYEKEE (reference sequence). The CDR3 loop spans 15 amino acids.